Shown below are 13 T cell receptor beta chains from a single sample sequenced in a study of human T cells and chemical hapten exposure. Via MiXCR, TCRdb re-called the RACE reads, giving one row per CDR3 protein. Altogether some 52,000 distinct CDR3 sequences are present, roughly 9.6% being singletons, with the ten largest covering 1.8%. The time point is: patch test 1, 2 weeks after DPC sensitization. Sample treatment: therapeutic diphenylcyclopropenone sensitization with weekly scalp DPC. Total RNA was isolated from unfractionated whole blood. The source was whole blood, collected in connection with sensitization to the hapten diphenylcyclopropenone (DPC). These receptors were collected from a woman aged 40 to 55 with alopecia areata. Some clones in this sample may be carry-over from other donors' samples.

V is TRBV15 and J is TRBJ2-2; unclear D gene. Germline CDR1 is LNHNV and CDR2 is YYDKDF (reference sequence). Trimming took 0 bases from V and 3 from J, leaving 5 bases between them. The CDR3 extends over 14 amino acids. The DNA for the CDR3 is TGTGCCACCAGCAGAGATTTACACACCGGGGAGCTGTTTTTT. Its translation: CATSRDLHTGELFF.

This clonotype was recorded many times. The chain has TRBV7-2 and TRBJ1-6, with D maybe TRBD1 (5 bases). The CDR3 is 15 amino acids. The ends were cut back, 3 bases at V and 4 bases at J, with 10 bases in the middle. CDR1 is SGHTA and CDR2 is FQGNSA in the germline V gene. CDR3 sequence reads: CASSFGGVYNSPLHF. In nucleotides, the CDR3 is TGTGCCAGCAGCTTCGGGGGGGTTTATAATTCACCCCTCCACTTT.

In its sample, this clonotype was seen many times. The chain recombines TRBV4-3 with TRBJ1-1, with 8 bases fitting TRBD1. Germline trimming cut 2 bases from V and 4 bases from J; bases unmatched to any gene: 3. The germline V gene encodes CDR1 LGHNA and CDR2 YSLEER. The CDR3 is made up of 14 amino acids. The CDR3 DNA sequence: TGCGCCAGCAGCCAACAGGGGGCGAGCACTGAAGCTTTCTTT. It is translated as CASSQQGASTEAFF.

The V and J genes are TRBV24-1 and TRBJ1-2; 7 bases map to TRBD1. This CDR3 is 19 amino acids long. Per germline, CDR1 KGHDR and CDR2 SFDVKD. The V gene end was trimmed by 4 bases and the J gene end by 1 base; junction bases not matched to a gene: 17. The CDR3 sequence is CATSENSNRQGSFNYGYTF. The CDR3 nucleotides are TGTGCCACCAGTGAGAACAGCAATCGACAGGGAAGTTTTAACTATGGCTACACCTTC.

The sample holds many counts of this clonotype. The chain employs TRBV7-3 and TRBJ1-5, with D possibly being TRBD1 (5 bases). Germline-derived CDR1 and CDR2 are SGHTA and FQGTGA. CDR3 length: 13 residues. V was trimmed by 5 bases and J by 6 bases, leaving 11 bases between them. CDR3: CASSKYQGQPQHF. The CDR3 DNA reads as TGTGCCAGCAGCAAATACCAGGGTCAGCCCCAGCATTTT.

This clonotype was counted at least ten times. For the CDR3, the DNA is TGTGCCAGCAGCCAAGATTTAGGGTGGGACGTTTCGGTTTTATCTGGGGCCAACGTCCTGACTTTC. Its translation: CASSQDLGWDVSVLSGANVLTF. V usage is TRBV3-1 and J usage is TRBJ2-6; D may match TRBD1 or TRBD2 (5 bases each). The CDR3 has 22 residues. The germline V gene encodes CDR1 LGHDT and CDR2 YNNKEL (reference sequence). The germline V and J ends were trimmed by 0 bases and 1 base, with 25 bases remaining between them.

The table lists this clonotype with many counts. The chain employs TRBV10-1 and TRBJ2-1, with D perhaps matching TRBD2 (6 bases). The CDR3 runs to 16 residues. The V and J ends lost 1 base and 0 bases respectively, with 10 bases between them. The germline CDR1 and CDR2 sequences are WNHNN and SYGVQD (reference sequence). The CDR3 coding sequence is TGCGCCAGCAGTGAGTTAGCGGCCGACTCCTACAATGAGCAGTTCTTC. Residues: CASSELAADSYNEQFF.

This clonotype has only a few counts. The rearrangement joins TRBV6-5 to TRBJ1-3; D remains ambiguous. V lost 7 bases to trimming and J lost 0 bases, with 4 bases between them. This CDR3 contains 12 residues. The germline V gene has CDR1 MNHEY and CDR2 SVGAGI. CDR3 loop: CASTSSGNTIYF. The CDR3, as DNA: TGTGCCAGCACGAGCTCTGGAAACACCATATATTTT.

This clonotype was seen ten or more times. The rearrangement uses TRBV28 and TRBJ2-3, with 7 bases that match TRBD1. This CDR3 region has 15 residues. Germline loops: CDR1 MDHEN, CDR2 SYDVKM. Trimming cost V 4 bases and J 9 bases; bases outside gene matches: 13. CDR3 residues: CASSWTGKQIGTQYF. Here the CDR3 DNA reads TGTGCCAGCAGTTGGACAGGAAAACAGATAGGGACGCAGTATTTT.

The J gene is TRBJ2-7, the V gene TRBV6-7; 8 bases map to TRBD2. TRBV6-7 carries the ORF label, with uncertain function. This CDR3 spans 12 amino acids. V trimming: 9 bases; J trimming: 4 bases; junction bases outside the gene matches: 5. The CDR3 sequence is CARAGAGYEQYF. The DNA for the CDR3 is TGTGCCAGAGCGGGAGCAGGGTACGAGCAGTACTTC.

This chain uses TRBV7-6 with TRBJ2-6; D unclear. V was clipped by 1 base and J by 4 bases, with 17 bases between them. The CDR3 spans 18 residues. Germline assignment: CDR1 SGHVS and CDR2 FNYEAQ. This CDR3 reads CASSLEDRLGPGANVLTF. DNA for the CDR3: TGTGCCAGCAGCTTAGAGGATCGGTTGGGCCCAGGGGCCAACGTCCTGACTTTC. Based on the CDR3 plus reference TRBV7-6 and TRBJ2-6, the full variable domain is GAGVSQSPRYKVTKRGQDVALRCDPISGHVSLYWYRQALGQGPEFLTYFNYEAQQDKSGLPNDRFSAERPEGSISTLTIQRTEQRDSAMYRCASSLEDRLGPGANVLTFGAGSRLTVL.

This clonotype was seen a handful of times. The CDR3 DNA sequence: TGCAGTGCTAGAGAAGTGGCCTCCGGGGAGCTGTTTTTT. Its translation is CSAREVASGELFF. This chain links TRBV20-1 with TRBJ2-2, with D uncertain. Germline CDR1 reads DFQATT; CDR2 reads SNEGSKA (reference sequence). The CDR3 has 13 residues. The V end lost 0 bases, the J end lost 6 bases, and 8 bases lay between the germline ends.

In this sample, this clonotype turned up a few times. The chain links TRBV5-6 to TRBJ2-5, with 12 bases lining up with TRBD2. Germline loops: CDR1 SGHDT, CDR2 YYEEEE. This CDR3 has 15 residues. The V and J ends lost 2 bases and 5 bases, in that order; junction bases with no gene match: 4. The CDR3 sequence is CASSFLAGGLETQYF. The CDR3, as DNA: TGTGCCAGCAGCTTCCTAGCGGGAGGGCTGGAGACCCAGTACTTC.